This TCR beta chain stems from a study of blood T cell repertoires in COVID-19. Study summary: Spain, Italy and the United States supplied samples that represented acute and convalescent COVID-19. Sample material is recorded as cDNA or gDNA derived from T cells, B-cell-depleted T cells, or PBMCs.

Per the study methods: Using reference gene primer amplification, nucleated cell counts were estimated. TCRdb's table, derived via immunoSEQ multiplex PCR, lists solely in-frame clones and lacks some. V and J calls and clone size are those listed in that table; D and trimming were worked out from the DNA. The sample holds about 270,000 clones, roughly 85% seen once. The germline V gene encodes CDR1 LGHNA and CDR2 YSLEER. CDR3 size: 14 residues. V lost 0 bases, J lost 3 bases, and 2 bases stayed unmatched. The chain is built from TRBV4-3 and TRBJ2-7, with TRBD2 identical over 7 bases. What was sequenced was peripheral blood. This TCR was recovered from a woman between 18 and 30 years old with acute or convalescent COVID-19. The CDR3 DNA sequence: TGCGCCAGCAGCCAAGACACTAGCGACTACGAGCAGTACTTC. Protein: CASSQDTSDYEQYF.